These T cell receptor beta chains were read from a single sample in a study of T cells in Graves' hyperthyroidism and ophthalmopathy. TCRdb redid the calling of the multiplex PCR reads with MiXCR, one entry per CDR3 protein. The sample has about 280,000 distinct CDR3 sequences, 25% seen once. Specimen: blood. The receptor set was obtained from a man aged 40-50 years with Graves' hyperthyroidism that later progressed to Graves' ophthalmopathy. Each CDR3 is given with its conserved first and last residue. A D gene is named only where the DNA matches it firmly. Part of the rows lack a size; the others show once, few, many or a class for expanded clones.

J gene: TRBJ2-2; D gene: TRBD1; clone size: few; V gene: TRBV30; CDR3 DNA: TGTGCCTGGAGTCCCGACAGGGCCGGGGAGCTGTTTTTT; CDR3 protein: CAWSPDRAGELFF
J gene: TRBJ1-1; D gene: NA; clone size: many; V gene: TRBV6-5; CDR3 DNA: TGTGCCAGCAGTTACTCAACGGGGTCCACTGAAGCTTTCTTT; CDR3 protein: CASSYSTGSTEAFF
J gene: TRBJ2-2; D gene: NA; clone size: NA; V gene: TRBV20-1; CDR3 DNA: TGCAGTGCTAGAGATCTAAGGAGGGGTGGCGGAGCGAACACCGGGGAGCTGTTTTTT; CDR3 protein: CSARDLRRGGGANTGELFF
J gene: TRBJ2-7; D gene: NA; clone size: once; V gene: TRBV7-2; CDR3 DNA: TGTGCCAGCAGCCTAATGGGGCGGGTTTACGAGCAGTACTTC; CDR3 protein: CASSLMGRVYEQYF
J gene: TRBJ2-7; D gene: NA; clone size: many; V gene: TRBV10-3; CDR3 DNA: TGTGCCATCAGGGAGGGAAACGAGCAGTACTTC; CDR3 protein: CAIREGNEQYF
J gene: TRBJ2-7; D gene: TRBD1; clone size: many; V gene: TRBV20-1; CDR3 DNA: TGCAGTGCAGTTCCGGGACAGGGGCCGGGACGGAACTACGAGCAGTACTTC; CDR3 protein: CSAVPGQGPGRNYEQYF
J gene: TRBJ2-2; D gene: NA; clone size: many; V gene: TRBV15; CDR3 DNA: TGTGCCACCAGCACCGAACTTAGGATGGGGACCGGGGAGCTGTTTTTT; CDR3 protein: CATSTELRMGTGELFF
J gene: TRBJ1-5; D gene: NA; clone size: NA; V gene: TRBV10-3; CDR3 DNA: TGTGCCATCAGTCGAGGTGGGGGCATGAGCAATCAGCCCCAGCATTTT; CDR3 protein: CAISRGGGMSNQPQHF
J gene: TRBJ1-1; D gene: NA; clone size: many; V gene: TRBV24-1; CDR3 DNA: TGTGCCACCAGTGACGGGGGACAGAACACTGAAGCTTTCTTT; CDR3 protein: CATSDGGQNTEAFF
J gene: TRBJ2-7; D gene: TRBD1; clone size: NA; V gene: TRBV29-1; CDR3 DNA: TGCAGCGTAATGACAGGGGAAGGCTACGAGCAGTACTTC; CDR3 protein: CSVMTGEGYEQYF
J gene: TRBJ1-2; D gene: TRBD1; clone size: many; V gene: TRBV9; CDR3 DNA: TGTGCCAGCAGCGTTGGGACAGGCGGCTCCTATGGCTACACCTTC; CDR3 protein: CASSVGTGGSYGYTF
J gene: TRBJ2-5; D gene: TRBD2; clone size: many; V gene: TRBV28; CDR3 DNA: TGTGCCAGCATCGGGGGGGACCAAGAGACCCAGTACTTC; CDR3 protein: CASIGGDQETQYF
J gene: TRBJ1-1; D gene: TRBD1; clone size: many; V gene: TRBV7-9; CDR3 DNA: TGTGCCAGCAGCAGGGGGCAGGGTTTTACTGAAGCTTTCTTT; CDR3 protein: CASSRGQGFTEAFF
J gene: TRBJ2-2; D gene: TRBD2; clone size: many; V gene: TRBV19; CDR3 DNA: TGTGCCAGTAGTGCGTCTAGCGGGAGAATGTCGAACACCGGGGAGCTGTTTTTT; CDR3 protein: CASSASSGRMSNTGELFF
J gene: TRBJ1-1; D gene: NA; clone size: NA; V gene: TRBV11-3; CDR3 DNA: TGTGCCAGCAGCCCGGCTCGGGGACTCCCTGAAGCTTTCTTT; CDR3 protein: CASSPARGLPEAFF
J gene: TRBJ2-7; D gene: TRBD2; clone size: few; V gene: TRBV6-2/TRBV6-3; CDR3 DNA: TGTGCCAGCAGTGGTAAACGACTAGCGGGAGGAGGCGAGCAGTACTTC; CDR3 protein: CASSGKRLAGGGEQYF
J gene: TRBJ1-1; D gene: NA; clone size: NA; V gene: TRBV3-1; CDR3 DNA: TGTGCCAGCAGACCGATAGGGGGGAACACTGAAGCTTTCTTT; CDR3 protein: CASRPIGGNTEAFF
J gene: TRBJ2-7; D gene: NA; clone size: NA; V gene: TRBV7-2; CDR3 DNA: TGTGCCAGCAGCCTCCAGGTTGGGAACTCCTACGAGCAGTACTTC; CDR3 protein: CASSLQVGNSYEQYF
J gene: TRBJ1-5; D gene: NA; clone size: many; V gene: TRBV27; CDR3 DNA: TGTGCCAGCAGTTTAACAGGCCCCTATAGCAATCAGCCCCAGCATTTT; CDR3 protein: CASSLTGPYSNQPQHF
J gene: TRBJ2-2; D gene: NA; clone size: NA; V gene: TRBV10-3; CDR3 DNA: TGTGCCACGATCACCGGGGAGGACATTGCTAGGGAGCTGTTTTTT; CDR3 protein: CATITGEDIARELFF
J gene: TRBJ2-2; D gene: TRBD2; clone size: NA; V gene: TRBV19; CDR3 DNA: TGTGCCAGTAGTATCGGACTAGCGGTAAACACCGGGGAGCTGTTTTTT; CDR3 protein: CASSIGLAVNTGELFF
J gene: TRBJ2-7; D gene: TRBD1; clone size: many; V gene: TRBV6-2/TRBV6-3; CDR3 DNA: TGTGCCGTCGAACCGGGACAGGGGCCCTACGAGCAGTACTTC; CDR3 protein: CAVEPGQGPYEQYF
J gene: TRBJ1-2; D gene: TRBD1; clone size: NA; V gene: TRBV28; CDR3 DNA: TGTGCCAGCGAAGTAGGACAGGGCATCTATGGCTACACCTTC; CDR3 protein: CASEVGQGIYGYTF
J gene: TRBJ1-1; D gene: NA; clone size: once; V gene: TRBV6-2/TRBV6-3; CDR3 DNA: TGTGCCAGCAGTTACTCGAGGGTGGGAATGAACACTGAAGCTTTCTTT; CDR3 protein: CASSYSRVGMNTEAFF
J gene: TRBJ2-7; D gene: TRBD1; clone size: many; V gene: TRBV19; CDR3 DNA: TGTGCCAGTAGTAAGCCGGGACAGCCTTACTACGAGCAGTACTTC; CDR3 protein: CASSKPGQPYYEQYF
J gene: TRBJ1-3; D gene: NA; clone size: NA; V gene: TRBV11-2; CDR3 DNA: TGTGCCAGCAGCTTAGAGCGGCTAAACACCATATATTTT; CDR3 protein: CASSLERLNTIYF
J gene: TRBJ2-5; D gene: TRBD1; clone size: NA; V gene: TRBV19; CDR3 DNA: TGTGCCAGTAGCTTACAGGGGTCGGAGACCCAGTACTTC; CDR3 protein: CASSLQGSETQYF
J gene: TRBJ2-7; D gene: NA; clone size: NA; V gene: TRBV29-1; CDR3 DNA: TGCAGCGTTGAAGATCCTGGGAGCTACGAGCAGTACTTC; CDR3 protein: CSVEDPGSYEQYF
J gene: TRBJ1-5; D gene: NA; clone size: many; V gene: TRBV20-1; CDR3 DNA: TGCAGTGCGGGGGGCGGCAATCAGCCCCAGCATTTT; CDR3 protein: CSAGGGNQPQHF
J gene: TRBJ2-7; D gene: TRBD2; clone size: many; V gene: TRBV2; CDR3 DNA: TGTGCCAGTAAGGGACTACCCGCCTACGAGCAGTACTTC; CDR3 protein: CASKGLPAYEQYF
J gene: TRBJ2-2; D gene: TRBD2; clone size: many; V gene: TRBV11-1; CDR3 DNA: TGTGCCAGCAGCTTAGGTCTAGCGGTCACCGGGGAGCTGTTTTTT; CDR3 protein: CASSLGLAVTGELFF
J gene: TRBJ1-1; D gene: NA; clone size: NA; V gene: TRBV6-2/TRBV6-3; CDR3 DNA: TGTGCCAGCAGTTTAGGTTCCCTGGGAGCTTTCTTT; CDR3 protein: CASSLGSLGAFF
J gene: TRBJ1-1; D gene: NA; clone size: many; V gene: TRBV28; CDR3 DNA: TGTGCCAGCACTGGGCAGATAAACACTGAAGCTTTCTTT; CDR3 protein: CASTGQINTEAFF
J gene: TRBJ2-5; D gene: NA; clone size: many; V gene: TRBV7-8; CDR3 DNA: TGTGCCAGCAGCCGTCGCTCGGGGGTCTTCGGGGAGACCCAGTACTTC; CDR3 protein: CASSRRSGVFGETQYF
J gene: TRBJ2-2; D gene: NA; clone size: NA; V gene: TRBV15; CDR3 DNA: TGTGCCACCAGCAGAGATCCCGCCAACACCGGGGAGCTGTTTTTT; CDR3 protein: CATSRDPANTGELFF
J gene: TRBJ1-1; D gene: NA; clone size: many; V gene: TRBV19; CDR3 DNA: TGTGCCAGTAGGCAACAGGGTGAAGCTTTCTTT; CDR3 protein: CASRQQGEAFF
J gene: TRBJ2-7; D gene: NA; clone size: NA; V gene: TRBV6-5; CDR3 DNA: TGTGCCAGCAGTTCCTCCGGACAAATTAGGCCCTACGAGCAGTACTTC; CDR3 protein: CASSSSGQIRPYEQYF
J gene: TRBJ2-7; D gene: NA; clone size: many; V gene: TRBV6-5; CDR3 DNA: TGTGCCAGCAACCCCGGGGGCTACGAGCAGTACTTC; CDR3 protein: CASNPGGYEQYF
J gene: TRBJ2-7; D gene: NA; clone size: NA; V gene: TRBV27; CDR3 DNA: TGTGCCAGCAGGGCTGACACCTTATCCTACGAGCAGTACTTC; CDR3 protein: CASRADTLSYEQYF
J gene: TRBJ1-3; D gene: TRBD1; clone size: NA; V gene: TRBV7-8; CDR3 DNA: TGTGCCAGCAGCCCGCCTACCGGGACAGGCAAAATCGGAAACACCATATATTTT; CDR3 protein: CASSPPTGTGKIGNTIYF
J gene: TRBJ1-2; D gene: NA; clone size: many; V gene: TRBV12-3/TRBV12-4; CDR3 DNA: TGTGCCAGCAGTTTAGGGGGCGCAGACTATGGCTACACCTTC; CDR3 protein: CASSLGGADYGYTF
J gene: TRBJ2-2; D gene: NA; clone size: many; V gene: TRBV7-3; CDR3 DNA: TGTGCCAGCGGCAAGAACCCCGGGGAGCTGTTTTTT; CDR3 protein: CASGKNPGELFF
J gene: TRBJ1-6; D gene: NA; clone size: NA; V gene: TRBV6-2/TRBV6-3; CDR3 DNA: TGTGCCAGCGTGGAAGACAGATCAGGATCACCCCTCCACTTT; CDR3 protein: CASVEDRSGSPLHF
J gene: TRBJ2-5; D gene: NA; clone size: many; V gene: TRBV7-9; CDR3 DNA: TGTGCCAGCAGCCCCAGGAGGGTAGAGGAGACCCAGTACTTC; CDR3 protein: CASSPRRVEETQYF
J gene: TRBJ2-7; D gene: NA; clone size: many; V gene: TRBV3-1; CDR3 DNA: TGTGCCAGCAGCCAGAACAGCCCAGGGTACGAGCAGTACTTC; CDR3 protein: CASSQNSPGYEQYF
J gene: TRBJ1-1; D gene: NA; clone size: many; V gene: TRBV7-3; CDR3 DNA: TGTGCCAGCAGCCTCGGAGGGGGGTTTGAGGCTTTCTTT; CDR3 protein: CASSLGGGFEAFF
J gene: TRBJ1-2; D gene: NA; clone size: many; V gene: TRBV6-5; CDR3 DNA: TGTGCCAGCTGTTTTCGGGAATCGAATGGCTACACCTTC; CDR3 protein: CASCFRESNGYTF
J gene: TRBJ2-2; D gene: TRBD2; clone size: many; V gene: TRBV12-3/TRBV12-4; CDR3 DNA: TGTGCCAGCAGTTTTGGGACTAGTGAGGGCGGGGAGCTGTTTTTT; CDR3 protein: CASSFGTSEGGELFF
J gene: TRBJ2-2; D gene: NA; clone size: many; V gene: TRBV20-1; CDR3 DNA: TGCAGTGCTCACGACAGGACGGGGACCGGGGAGCTGTTTTTT; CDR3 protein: CSAHDRTGTGELFF
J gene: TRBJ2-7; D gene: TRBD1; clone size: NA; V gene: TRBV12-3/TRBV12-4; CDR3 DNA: TGTGCCAGCAGTTCCCTTACAGGGGGCGGCTCCTACGAGCAGTACTTC; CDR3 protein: CASSSLTGGGSYEQYF
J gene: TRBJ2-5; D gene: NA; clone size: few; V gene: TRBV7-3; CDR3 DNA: TGTGCCAGCAGCTTTTCCCCCGAAAAAGAGACCCAGTACTTC; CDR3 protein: CASSFSPEKETQYF
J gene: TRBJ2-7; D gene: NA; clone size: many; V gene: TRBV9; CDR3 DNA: TGTGCCAGCAGCGTAGACGGACAGCGCTCCTACGAGCAGTACTTC; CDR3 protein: CASSVDGQRSYEQYF
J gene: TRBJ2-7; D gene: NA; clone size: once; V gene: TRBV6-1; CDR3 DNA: TGTGCCAGCAGTCTTCAAGTCGGGCCCACCTACGAGCAGTACTTC; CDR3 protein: CASSLQVGPTYEQYF
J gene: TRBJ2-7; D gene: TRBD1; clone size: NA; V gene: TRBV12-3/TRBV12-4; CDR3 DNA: TGTGCCAGCAGTTTACAAGCCGGGACAGGTGTCGAGCAGTACTTC; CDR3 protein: CASSLQAGTGVEQYF
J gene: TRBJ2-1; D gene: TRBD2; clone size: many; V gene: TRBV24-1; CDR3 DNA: TGTGCCACCACCCCTAGCGGGAGGACTTCCAATGAGCAGTTCTTC; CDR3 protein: CATTPSGRTSNEQFF